The subject of this entry is one T cell receptor beta chain. Generated by immunoSEQ multiplex PCR, the TCRdb table keeps only in-frame clones and is missing some. The sample includes roughly 80,000 clones, about 88% of them seen just once. These data come from a study of control samples from healthy donors and cancer patients. Trimming pared 2 bases from V and 6 bases from J, leaving 16 bases between. Per the germline V gene, CDR1 is SGHTA and CDR2 is FQGNSA. The CDR3 spans 15 residues. The chain carries TRBV7-2 and TRBJ2-5; no definite D call. The specimen sequenced was blood. The TCR originated in a woman between 45 and 60 years old in good health. Written as DNA, the CDR3 is TGTGCCAGCAGCTTATCGTCCCTGGCAGCCCAGACCCAGTACTTC. It encodes CASSLSSLAAQTQYF.